This entry lists 19 T cell receptor beta chains sequenced from one sample in a study of CD8 T cells in ankylosing spondylitis. TCRdb redid the calling of the 5' RACE reads with MiXCR, one entry per CDR3 protein. The sample has approximately 25,000 distinct CDR3 sequences, 6.5% to 9% seen once. Material: blood. The source is a male donor with ankylosing spondylitis or in good health (not recorded which).

This clonotype is labeled medium-sized. This rearrangement joins TRBV5-5 to TRBJ2-2, with 8 bases aligning to TRBD1. The CDR3 runs 14 residues. Germline V lookup: CDR1 SGHKS, CDR2 YYEKEE (reference sequence). V lost 4 bases, J lost 7 bases, and 6 bases stayed unmatched. CDR3 region: CASSPDRVGGELFF. CDR3 nucleotides: TGTGCCAGCAGCCCGGACAGGGTTGGCGGGGAGCTGTTTTTT.

The rearrangement links TRBV3-1 to TRBJ2-1; 11 bases match TRBD2. The CDR3 is made up of 15 amino acids. Looked up from germline, CDR1 is LGHDT and CDR2 is YNNKEL (reference sequence). The V segment lost 3 bases and the J segment 10 bases; nucleotides outside the gene matches: 8. CDR3 nucleotide sequence: TGTGCCAGCAGCCAGACTAGCGGGGCTTTAGGGGAGCAGTTCTTC. Amino acids: CASSQTSGALGEQFF.

This clonotype has just a few counts. The CDR3 nucleotides read TGTGCCAGCAGTTACTCCCCAGGGGAGCTGTTTTTT. Amino acid sequence: CASSYSPGELFF. The chain has TRBV6-8 and TRBJ2-2; D gene uncertain. Germline V CDR1 and CDR2: MNHGY, SAAAGT. The CDR3 loop spans 12 amino acids. Between the trimmed V and J ends, which lost 0 bases and 8 bases, there was a span of 4 bases.

This rearrangement joins TRBV20-1 to TRBJ2-3; 9 positions agree with TRBD2. V shed 6 bases, J shed 1 base, and the junction held 11 bases outside the gene matches. CDR1 DFQATT and CDR2 SNEGSKA come from the germline V gene (reference sequence). The CDR3 length is 16 residues. The CDR3 DNA sequence: TGCAGTGCCACCCACCCCGTAGCGGGAGGCACAGATACGCAGTATTTT. It encodes CSATHPVAGGTDTQYF.

This chain connects TRBV20-1 to TRBJ2-2; 12 nucleotides match TRBD2. The trim removed 5 bases at V and 4 bases at J, leaving 5 bases unmatched. Germline loops: CDR1 DFQATT, CDR2 SNEGSKA (reference sequence). The CDR3 has 15 amino acids. The CDR3 DNA is TGCAGTGCTGGTCTGACTAGCGGGGGCACCGGGGAGCTGTTTTTT. The encoded protein is CSAGLTSGGTGELFF.

The chain joins TRBV29-1 to TRBJ2-6; D call uncertain. Germline values: CDR1 SQVTM, CDR2 ANQGSEA. The CDR3 runs 14 residues. The V and J ends lost 6 bases and 2 bases respectively, with 11 bases between them. The CDR3 coding sequence is TGCAGCGTCCCCTCCGGCACTGGGGCCAACGTCCTGACTTTC. Encoded protein: CSVPSGTGANVLTF.

This clonotype was detected a few times. The gene calls are TRBV5-5 and TRBJ2-2; 7 positions match TRBD1. V was clipped by 0 bases and J by 4 bases; unmatched bases: 9. This CDR3 region has 17 residues. CDR1 and CDR2 from the germline V gene are SGHKS and YYEKEE (reference sequence). For the CDR3, the DNA is TGTGCCAGCAGCTTGGTCGGAACAGGGGTGGGCACCGGGGAGCTGTTTTTT. Protein sequence: CASSLVGTGVGTGELFF.

The gene calls are TRBV12-3 or TRBV12-4 and TRBJ2-1, with a tentative D call TRBD2 (6 bases). Trimming pared 4 bases from V and 8 bases from J, leaving 18 bases between. This CDR3 contains 15 residues. CDR3 in amino acids: CASSYRLGNRDEQFF. CDR3 sequence (DNA): TGTGCCAGCAGTTACCGACTAGGAAATAGGGATGAGCAGTTCTTC.

This clonotype was seen at least ten times. V and J are TRBV28 and TRBJ2-7, with unresolved D. Trimming stripped 2 bases from V and 7 bases from J, with 6 bases between. Germline values: CDR1 MDHEN, CDR2 SYDVKM. CDR3 length equals 11 residues. The CDR3 nucleotides are TGTGCCAGCAGTTTAAGGATGGAGCAGTACTTC. Its translation: CASSLRMEQYF.

This clonotype has at least ten counts. The chain couples TRBV28 to TRBJ2-7, with 10 nucleotides matching TRBD1. J lost 6 bases, V lost 5 bases, and 7 bases had no gene match. The CDR3 sequence is 14 residues long. From germline, CDR1 is MDHEN and CDR2 SYDVKM. The CDR3 region has the DNA TGTGCCAGCAGTCCTTCCGGGACAGGGGTCGAGCAGTACGTC. This sequence encodes CASSPSGTGVEQYV.

The sample holds many counts of this clonotype. The gene calls are TRBV5-1 and TRBJ1-1; possibly TRBD1 for D (5 bases). The CDR3 loop spans 14 amino acids. V was trimmed by 0 bases and J by 4 bases, leaving 10 bases between them. Germline CDR1 SGHRS, CDR2 YFSETQ. DNA for the CDR3: TGCGCCAGCAGCTTGGTTGGGGGTCTCACTGAAGCTTTCTTT. This encodes CASSLVGGLTEAFF.

This clonotype occurred many times. The CDR3 bases are TGTGCCAGCAGTTTAGGGCGGAGCACAGATACGCAGTATTTT. It encodes CASSLGRSTDTQYF. This chain uses TRBV12-3 or TRBV12-4 with TRBJ2-3; D gene ambiguous. This CDR3 spans 14 amino acids. V shed 1 base and J shed 0 bases, with 5 bases lying between them.

This clonotype has at least ten counts. The chain carries TRBV12-5 and TRBJ2-3; D remains ambiguous. V gave up 6 bases and J gave up 1 base, with 8 bases separating them. CDR3 length: 13 residues. Per the germline V gene, CDR1 is LGHNT and CDR2 is FRNRAP. The CDR3 reads CASGLVGTDTQYF. CDR3 sequence (DNA): TGTGCTAGTGGGCTAGTCGGCACAGATACGCAGTATTTT.

The chain couples TRBV29-1 to TRBJ2-2, with D perhaps TRBD1 (6 bases). Germline values: CDR1 SQVTM, CDR2 ANQGSEA. Trimming cost V 4 bases and J 0 bases, with 9 bases left between them. The CDR3 is made up of 14 amino acids. This chain's CDR3 is CSVGTAANTGELFF. The CDR3 nucleotides are TGCAGCGTTGGGACAGCCGCGAACACCGGGGAGCTGTTTTTT.

There are many counts of this clonotype. This chain uses TRBV27 with TRBJ2-4; no firm D call. The V gene's germline CDR1 is MNHEY and CDR2 SMNVEV (reference sequence). The CDR3 length is 15 residues. Between the trimmed V and J ends, which lost 6 bases and 0 bases, there was a span of 12 bases. CDR3 nucleotides: TGTGCCAGCAGCCGAAACACGGTAGCCAAAAACATTCAGTACTTC. The encoded protein is CASSRNTVAKNIQYF.

This clonotype was detected only a few times. The rearrangement uses TRBV20-1 and TRBJ2-1; D gene uncertain. The CDR3 covers 11 residues. The germline V gene has CDR1 DFQATT and CDR2 SNEGSKA (reference sequence). V lost 5 bases to trimming and J lost 6 bases, with 8 bases between them. CDR3 sequence (DNA): TGCAGTGCTGACATCCCCAATGAGCAGTTCTTC. Translating it yields CSADIPNEQFF.

The rearrangement links TRBV12-3 or TRBV12-4 to TRBJ1-1; the D gene is possibly TRBD1 (6 bases). The CDR3 spans 14 residues. Trimming took off 6 bases at V and 4 bases at J, with 15 bases between the two ends. Here the CDR3 DNA reads TGTGCCAGCAGAAAGGGGGTTCAGGGCACTGAAGCTTTCTTT. Translation gives CASRKGVQGTEAFF.

Ten or more counts support this clonotype. The chain has TRBV7-2 and TRBJ2-3; TRBD2 aligns across 8 bases. Germline assignment: CDR1 SGHTA and CDR2 FQGNSA. Unmatched junction bases numbered 15, after V lost 4 bases and J lost 3 bases. CDR3 length equals 18 residues. CDR3 region: CASSSDPTGTSLTDTQYF. The DNA for the CDR3 is TGTGCCAGCAGCTCAGACCCGACCGGGACTAGTCTAACAGATACGCAGTATTTT.

This clonotype was detected ten times or more. The chain combines TRBV29-1 with TRBJ2-1; no firm D call. Germline loops: CDR1 SQVTM, CDR2 ANQGSEA. The V end lost 7 bases, the J end lost 1 base, and 8 bases lay between the germline ends. The CDR3 totals 12 residues. CDR3 coding DNA: TGCAGCGGAGTAGTTTCCTACAATGAGCAGTTCTTC. Translation: CSGVVSYNEQFF.